This is a list of T cell receptor beta chains from one sample in a study of blood T cells in healthy people across ages. TCRdb independently ran MiXCR on the 5' RACE reads; one entry per CDR3 protein. The sample lists about 1.6 million distinct CDR3 sequences, around 36% occurring once. The sequenced sample was blood. The receptor set was obtained from a woman in her thirties in good health. Each CDR3 is given with its conserved first and last residue. D genes are given only for firm matches. Some rows have no size entry. The others give once, few or many, or a class for an expanded clone.

size: .; J: TRBJ2-1; V: TRBV7-9; D: TRBD2; DNA: TGTGCCAGCAGCTTAGATGGCGGGAGTGTCAATGAGCAGTTCTTC; CDR3: CASSLDGGSVNEQFF
size: .; J: TRBJ2-1; V: TRBV12-3/TRBV12-4; D: .; DNA: TGTGCCAGCAGTGCAGGGTTTTTTGAGCAGTTCTTC; CDR3: CASSAGFFEQFF
size: .; J: TRBJ2-1; V: TRBV9; D: TRBD2; DNA: TGTGCCAGCAGCGGAAGCGGGAGGATCAATGAGCAGTTCTTC; CDR3: CASSGSGRINEQFF
size: .; J: TRBJ2-5; V: TRBV5-6; D: .; DNA: TGTGCCAGCAGCTCTTTGAGACCGCAAGAGACCCAGTACTTC; CDR3: CASSSLRPQETQYF
size: few; J: TRBJ2-1; V: TRBV4-1; D: TRBD2; DNA: TGCGCCAGCAGCCACCCGGTCCTGGGCGGGAGGGCCAGGTATGAGCAGTTCTTC; CDR3: CASSHPVLGGRARYEQFF
size: .; J: TRBJ2-2; V: TRBV12-3/TRBV12-4; D: TRBD1; DNA: TGTGCCAGCAGCTTAAGACAGGGGAACACCGGGGAGCTGTTTTTT; CDR3: CASSLRQGNTGELFF
size: few; J: TRBJ2-5; V: TRBV7-2; D: .; DNA: TGTGCCAGCAGCTTAGTGGACCCGGCGGGGGAGACCCAGTACTTC; CDR3: CASSLVDPAGETQYF
size: .; J: TRBJ2-7; V: TRBV13; D: .; DNA: TGTGCCAGCAGCTTACCCCAACCCGAGGGGTACGAGCAGTACTTC; CDR3: CASSLPQPEGYEQYF
size: .; J: TRBJ1-1; V: TRBV28; D: .; DNA: TGTGCCAGCAGTTTAATGAGCAGTTTGAACACTGAAGCTTTCTTT; CDR3: CASSLMSSLNTEAFF
size: .; J: TRBJ2-7; V: TRBV3-1; D: TRBD1; DNA: TGTGCCAGCAGCCAAGGGGCAGGGGGCGTACGAGGCGAGCAGTACTTC; CDR3: CASSQGAGGVRGEQYF
size: few; J: TRBJ2-3; V: TRBV10-3; D: TRBD1; DNA: TGTGCCAGCACGACAGGGATGGGCACAGATACGCAGTATTTT; CDR3: CASTTGMGTDTQYF
size: .; J: TRBJ2-7; V: TRBV24-1; D: .; DNA: TGCGCCACCAGTGATCGTAGAGCTGGCTACGAGCAGTACTTC; CDR3: CATSDRRAGYEQYF
size: .; J: TRBJ1-2; V: TRBV2; D: TRBD1; DNA: TGTGCCAGCAGTGGAGAGACAGGGGGATATGGCTACACCTTC; CDR3: CASSGETGGYGYTF
size: few; J: TRBJ1-2; V: TRBV2; D: .; DNA: TGTGCCAGCAGTAACGACGGGAGCTATGGCTACACCTTC; CDR3: CASSNDGSYGYTF
size: many; J: TRBJ2-1; V: TRBV27; D: TRBD2; DNA: TGTGCCAGCAGTTCCGGGACTAGCCTCTACAATGAGCAGTTCTTC; CDR3: CASSSGTSLYNEQFF
size: .; J: TRBJ2-7; V: TRBV15; D: .; DNA: TGTGCCACCAGCCGAGGAAAAGGGGGCTACGAGCAGTACTTC; CDR3: CATSRGKGGYEQYF
size: .; J: TRBJ2-2; V: TRBV3-1; D: TRBD2; DNA: TGTGCCAGCAGCCAAGATTTCCTAGCGGGAGGGGGGCCATGGACCGGGGAGCTGTTTTTT; CDR3: CASSQDFLAGGGPWTGELFF
size: many; J: TRBJ2-7; V: TRBV20-1; D: .; DNA: TGCAGTGTCAGAACAAGCGACGAGCAGTACTTC; CDR3: CSVRTSDEQYF
size: few; J: TRBJ2-1; V: TRBV5-6; D: .; DNA: TGTGCCAGCAGCCCTATAGCGGACTTAGAGCAGTTCTTC; CDR3: CASSPIADLEQFF
size: few; J: TRBJ2-3; V: TRBV20-1; D: .; DNA: TGCAGTGCAGATACTACTAGTTTAGAGGATACGCAGTATTTT; CDR3: CSADTTSLEDTQYF
size: once; J: TRBJ2-3; V: TRBV20-1; D: .; DNA: TGCAGTGCAACCAGGACAGAAAATACAGATACGCAGTATTTT; CDR3: CSATRTENTDTQYF
size: .; J: TRBJ2-1; V: TRBV4-1; D: .; DNA: TGCGCCGGCAGCCTTCTGACTTATAATGAGCAGTTCTTC; CDR3: CAGSLLTYNEQFF
size: few; J: TRBJ2-5; V: TRBV9; D: .; DNA: TGTGCCAGCAGCGCCCAAGGGGGGATGGAGACCCAGTACTTC; CDR3: CASSAQGGMETQYF
size: .; J: TRBJ2-7; V: TRBV5-1; D: TRBD1; DNA: TGCGCCAGCAGCAATACAGGGGTCTACGAGCAGTACTTC; CDR3: CASSNTGVYEQYF
size: .; J: TRBJ2-1; V: TRBV13; D: .; DNA: TGTGCCAGCAACTTACCCCAAAGCTCCTACAATGAGCAGTTCTTC; CDR3: CASNLPQSSYNEQFF
size: .; J: TRBJ2-7; V: TRBV7-3; D: .; DNA: TGTGCCAGCAGCTCCCGAGGAGGGGACGAGCAGTACTTC; CDR3: CASSSRGGDEQYF
size: few; J: TRBJ2-6; V: TRBV7-9; D: .; DNA: TGTGCCAGCAGCTTAAACGGCGGAACCTCTGGGGCCAACGTCCTGACTTTC; CDR3: CASSLNGGTSGANVLTF
size: .; J: TRBJ2-5; V: TRBV24-1; D: .; DNA: TGTGCCACCAGTGATTCCCTTTTAGTGGGACAAGAGACCCAGTACTTC; CDR3: CATSDSLLVGQETQYF
size: .; J: TRBJ2-3; V: TRBV28; D: TRBD2; DNA: TGTGCCAGCAGTTTGACTAGCGGGAGGGGGCAGATAAGCACAGATACGCAGTATTTT; CDR3: CASSLTSGRGQISTDTQYF
size: .; J: TRBJ2-3; V: TRBV5-1; D: TRBD2; DNA: TGCGCCAGCAGCATGAACCCACTGGGAGGGACAGATACGCAGTATTTT; CDR3: CASSMNPLGGTDTQYF
size: .; J: TRBJ2-3; V: TRBV27; D: TRBD2; DNA: TGTGCCAGCAGTTATTTGCTAGCGGGGGCACGCACAGATACGCAGTATTTT; CDR3: CASSYLLAGARTDTQYF
size: few; J: TRBJ1-4; V: TRBV4-1; D: TRBD1; DNA: TGCGCCAGCAGCCAGACAGGGGGCTTTAATGAAAAACTGTTTTTT; CDR3: CASSQTGGFNEKLFF
size: .; J: TRBJ2-3; V: TRBV4-1; D: TRBD2; DNA: TGCACCAGCAGCCAGTTAGCGGGAGTGGAAGATACGCAGTATTTT; CDR3: CTSSQLAGVEDTQYF
size: many; J: TRBJ2-7; V: TRBV4-1; D: .; DNA: TGCGCCAGCAGCCAAGATGGCTGGGTGCAGTACTTC; CDR3: CASSQDGWVQYF
size: few; J: TRBJ2-5; V: TRBV24-1; D: TRBD1; DNA: TGTGCCACCAGTGAAAACAGGGGTATGGCGACCCAGTACTTC; CDR3: CATSENRGMATQYF
size: .; J: TRBJ2-3; V: TRBV20-1; D: .; DNA: TGCAGTGCCCTCCGGCCCCTAGACCGCACAGATACGCAGTATTTT; CDR3: CSALRPLDRTDTQYF
size: few; J: TRBJ2-1; V: TRBV30; D: .; DNA: TGTGCTGGACAGTGGCTGGGAAGTGAGCAGTTCTTC; CDR3: CAGQWLGSEQFF
size: .; J: TRBJ2-7; V: TRBV5-1; D: .; DNA: TGCGCCAGCTGGGCGGGGGCGAGCGGATCCTACGAGCAGTACTTC; CDR3: CASWAGASGSYEQYF
size: many; J: TRBJ2-7; V: TRBV4-1; D: TRBD1; DNA: TGCGCCAGCAGACTAAGACAGGGGAACTACGAGCAGTACTTC; CDR3: CASRLRQGNYEQYF
size: few; J: TRBJ2-1; V: TRBV6-1; D: .; DNA: TGTGCCAGCACCAGTACCTACAATGAGCAGTTCTTC; CDR3: CASTSTYNEQFF
size: few; J: TRBJ2-5; V: TRBV10-3; D: .; DNA: TGTGCCATCGGTTCTATCACCCCTACCCTCCAAGAGACCCAGTACTTC; CDR3: CAIGSITPTLQETQYF
size: .; J: TRBJ1-4; V: TRBV20-1; D: TRBD1; DNA: TGCAGTGCTAGGACAGGGGGCCTTGAAAAACTGTTTTTT; CDR3: CSARTGGLEKLFF